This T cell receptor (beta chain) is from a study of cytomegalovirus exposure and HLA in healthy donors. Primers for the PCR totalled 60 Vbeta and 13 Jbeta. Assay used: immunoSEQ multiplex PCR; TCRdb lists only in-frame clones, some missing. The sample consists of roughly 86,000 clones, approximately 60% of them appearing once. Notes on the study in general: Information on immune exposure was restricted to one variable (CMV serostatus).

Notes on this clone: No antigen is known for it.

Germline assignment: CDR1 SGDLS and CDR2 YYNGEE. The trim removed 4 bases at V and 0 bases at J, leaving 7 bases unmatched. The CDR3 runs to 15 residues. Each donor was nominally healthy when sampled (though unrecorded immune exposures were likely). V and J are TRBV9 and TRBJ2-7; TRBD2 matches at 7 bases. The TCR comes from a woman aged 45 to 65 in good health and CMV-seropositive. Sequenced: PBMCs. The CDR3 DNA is TGTGCCAGCAGCCTCAGCGGGGCCGGCTCCTACGAGCAGTACTTC. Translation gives CASSLSGAGSYEQYF.